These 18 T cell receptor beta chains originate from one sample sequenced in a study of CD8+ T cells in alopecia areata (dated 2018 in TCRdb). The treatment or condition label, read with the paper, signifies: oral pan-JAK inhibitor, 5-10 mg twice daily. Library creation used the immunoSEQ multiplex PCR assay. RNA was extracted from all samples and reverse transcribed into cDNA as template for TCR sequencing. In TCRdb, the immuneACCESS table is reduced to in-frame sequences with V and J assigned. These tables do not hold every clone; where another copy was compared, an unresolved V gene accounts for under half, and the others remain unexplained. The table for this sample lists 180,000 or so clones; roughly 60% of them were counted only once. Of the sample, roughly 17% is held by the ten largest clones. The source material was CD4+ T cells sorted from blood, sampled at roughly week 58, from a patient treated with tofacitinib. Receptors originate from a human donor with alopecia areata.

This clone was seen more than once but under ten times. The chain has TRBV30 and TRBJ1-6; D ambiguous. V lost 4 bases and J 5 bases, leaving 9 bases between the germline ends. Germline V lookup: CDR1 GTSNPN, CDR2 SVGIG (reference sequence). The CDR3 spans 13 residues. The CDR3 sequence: CAWNPTNNSPLHF. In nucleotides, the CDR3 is TGTGCCTGGAACCCTACCAATAATTCACCCCTCCACTTT.

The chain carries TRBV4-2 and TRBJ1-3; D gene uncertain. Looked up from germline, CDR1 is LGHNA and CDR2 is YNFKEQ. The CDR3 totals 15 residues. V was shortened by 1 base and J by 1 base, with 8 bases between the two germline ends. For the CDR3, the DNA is TGTGCCAGCAGCCAAGTCGGGATATCTGGAAACACCATATATTTT. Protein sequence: CASSQVGISGNTIYF.

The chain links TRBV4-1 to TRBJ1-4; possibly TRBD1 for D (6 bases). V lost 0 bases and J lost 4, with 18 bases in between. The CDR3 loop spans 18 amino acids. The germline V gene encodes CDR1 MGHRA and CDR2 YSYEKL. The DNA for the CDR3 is TGCGCCAGCAGCCAAGATTTGGGGGCATGGTTGGGTAATGAAAAACTGTTTTTT. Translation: CASSQDLGAWLGNEKLFF.

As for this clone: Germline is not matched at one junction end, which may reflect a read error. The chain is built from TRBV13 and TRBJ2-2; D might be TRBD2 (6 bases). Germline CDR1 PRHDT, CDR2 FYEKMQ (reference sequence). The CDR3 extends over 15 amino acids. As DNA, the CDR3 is TGTGCCAGCAGCTTAGGGGTAGCACCCGCCGGGGGGCTGTTTTTT. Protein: CASSLGVAPAGGLFF.

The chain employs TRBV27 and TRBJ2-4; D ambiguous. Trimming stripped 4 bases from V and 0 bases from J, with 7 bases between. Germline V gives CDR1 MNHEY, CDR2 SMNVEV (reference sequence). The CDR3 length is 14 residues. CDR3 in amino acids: CASSSPLAKNIQYF. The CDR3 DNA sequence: TGTGCCAGCAGTTCCCCACTAGCCAAAAACATTCAGTACTTC.

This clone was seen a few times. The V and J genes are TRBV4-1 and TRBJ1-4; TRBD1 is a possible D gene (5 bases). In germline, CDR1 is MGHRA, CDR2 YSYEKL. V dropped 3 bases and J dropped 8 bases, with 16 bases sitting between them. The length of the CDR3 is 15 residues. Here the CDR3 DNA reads TGCGCCAGCAGCCAGGGTCGGGACTACGGGGAAAAACTGTTTTTT. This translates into CASSQGRDYGEKLFF.

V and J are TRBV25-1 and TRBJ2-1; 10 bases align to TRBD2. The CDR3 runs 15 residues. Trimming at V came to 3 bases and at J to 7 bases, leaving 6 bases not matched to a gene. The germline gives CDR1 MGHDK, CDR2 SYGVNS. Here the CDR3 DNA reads TGTGCCAGCAGTGAGTCCAGCGGGGGGGCGAATGAGCAGTTCTTC. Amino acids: CASSESSGGANEQFF.

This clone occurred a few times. The CDR3 spells CASSSPGLGGETQYF. The CDR3 DNA is TGCGCCAGCAGCTCACCGGGACTAGGTGGGGAGACCCAGTACTTC. The chain combines TRBV5-1 with TRBJ2-5, with 8 bases fitting TRBD2. This CDR3 region has 15 residues. The germline V gene has CDR1 SGHRS and CDR2 YFSETQ. V dropped 3 bases and J dropped 5; count of bases not matched to a gene: 9.

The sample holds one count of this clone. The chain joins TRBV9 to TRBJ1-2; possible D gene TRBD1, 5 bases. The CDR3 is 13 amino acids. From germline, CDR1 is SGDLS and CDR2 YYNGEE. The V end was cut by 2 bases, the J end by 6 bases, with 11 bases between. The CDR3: CASSVGPVHGYTF. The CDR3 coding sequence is TGTGCCAGCAGCGTGGGACCGGTACATGGCTACACCTTC.

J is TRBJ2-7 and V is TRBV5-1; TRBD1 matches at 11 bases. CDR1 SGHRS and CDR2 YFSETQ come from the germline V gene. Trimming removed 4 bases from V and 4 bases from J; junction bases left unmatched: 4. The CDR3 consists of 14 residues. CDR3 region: CASSNGQGAYEQYF. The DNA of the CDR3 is TGCGCCAGCAGCAACGGACAGGGGGCGTACGAGCAGTACTTC.

The CDR3 protein is CASSLRAGGAYEQYF. The CDR3, as DNA: TGTGCCAGCAGTCTCCGAGCGGGGGGAGCCTACGAGCAGTACTTC. This rearrangement joins TRBV28 to TRBJ2-7, with 9 bases fitting TRBD2. CDR1 MDHEN and CDR2 SYDVKM come from the germline V gene. The CDR3 runs 15 residues. Trimming at V came to 5 bases and at J to 2 bases, leaving 7 bases not matched to a gene. The complete variable domain, with remaining parts taken from reference TRBV28 and TRBJ2-7, reads DVKVTQSSRYLVKRTGEKVFLECVQDMDHENMFWYRQDPGLGLRLIYFSYDVKMKEKGDIPEGYSVSREKKERFSLILESASTNQTSMYLCASSLRAGGAYEQYFGPGTRLTVT.

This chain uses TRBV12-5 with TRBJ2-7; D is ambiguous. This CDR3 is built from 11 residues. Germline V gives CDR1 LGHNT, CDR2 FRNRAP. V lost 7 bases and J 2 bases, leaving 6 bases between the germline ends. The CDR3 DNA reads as TGTGCTAGTGCCTTCGCCTACGAGCAGTACTTC. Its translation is CASAFAYEQYF. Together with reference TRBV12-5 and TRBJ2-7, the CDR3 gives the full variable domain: DARVTQTPRHKVTEMGQEVTMRCQPILGHNTVFWYRQTMMQGLELLAYFRNRAPLDDSGMPKDRFSAEMPDATLATLKIQPSEPRDSAVYFCASAFAYEQYFGPGTRLTVT.

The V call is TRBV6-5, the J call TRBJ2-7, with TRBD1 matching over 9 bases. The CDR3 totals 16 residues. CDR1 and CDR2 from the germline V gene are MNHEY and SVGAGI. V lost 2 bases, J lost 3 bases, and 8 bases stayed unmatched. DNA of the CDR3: TGTGCCAGCAGTTACCGCCGGACAGGGGAGTACTACGAGCAGTACTTC. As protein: CASSYRRTGEYYEQYF.

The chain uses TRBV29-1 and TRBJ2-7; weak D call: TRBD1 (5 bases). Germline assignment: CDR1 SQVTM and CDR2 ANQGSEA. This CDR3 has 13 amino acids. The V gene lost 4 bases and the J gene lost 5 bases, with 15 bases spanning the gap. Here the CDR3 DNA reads TGCAGCGTTGTTCAGGGAAGAGGCGACGAGCAGTACTTC. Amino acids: CSVVQGRGDEQYF.

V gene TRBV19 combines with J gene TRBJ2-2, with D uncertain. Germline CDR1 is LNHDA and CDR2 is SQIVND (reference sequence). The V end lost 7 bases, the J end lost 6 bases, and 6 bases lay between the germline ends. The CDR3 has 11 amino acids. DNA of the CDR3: TGTGCCAGTACTGGGGCCGGGGAGCTGTTTTTT. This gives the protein CASTGAGELFF.

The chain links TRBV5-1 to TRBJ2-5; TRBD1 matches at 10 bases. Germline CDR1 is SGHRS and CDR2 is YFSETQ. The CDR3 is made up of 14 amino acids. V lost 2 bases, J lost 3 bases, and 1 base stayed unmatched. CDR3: CASSFGTGEETQYF. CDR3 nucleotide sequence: TGCGCCAGCAGCTTCGGGACAGGGGAAGAGACCCAGTACTTC.

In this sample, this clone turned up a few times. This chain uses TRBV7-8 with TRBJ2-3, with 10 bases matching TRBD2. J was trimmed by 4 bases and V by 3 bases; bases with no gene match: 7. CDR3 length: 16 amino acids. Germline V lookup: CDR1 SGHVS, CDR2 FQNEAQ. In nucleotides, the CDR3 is TGTGCCAGCAGCTTTTGGACTAGCGGAACGTCAGATACGCAGTATTTT. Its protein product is CASSFWTSGTSDTQYF.

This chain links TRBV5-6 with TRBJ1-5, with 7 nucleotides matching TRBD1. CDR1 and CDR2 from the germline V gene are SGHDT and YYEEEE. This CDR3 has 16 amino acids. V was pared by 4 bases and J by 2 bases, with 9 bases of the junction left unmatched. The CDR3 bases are TGTGCCAGCAGCCTCAGGACAGGAATGGGCAATCAGCCCCAGCATTTT. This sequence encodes CASSLRTGMGNQPQHF.